The 28 T cell receptor beta chains below were found in one sample sequenced in a study of blood T cell repertoires in COVID-19. TCRdb's copy holds only in-frame clones and misses some; the assay was immunoSEQ multiplex PCR. The sample comprises a few hundred thousand clones, around 90% of which are singletons, and 0.94% rests with the top ten. Material: peripheral blood. The receptors come from a woman in her thirties or forties who had recovered from COVID-19.

In its sample, this clone was seen a few times. The rearrangement links TRBV30 to TRBJ2-7; 7 positions match TRBD1. The germline gives CDR1 GTSNPN, CDR2 SVGIG (reference sequence). This CDR3 has 14 residues. V was pared by 3 bases and J by 0 bases, with 5 bases of the junction left unmatched. The CDR3 here is CAWRGTASSYEQYF. Written as DNA, the CDR3 is TGTGCCTGGAGGGGGACAGCGAGCTCCTACGAGCAGTACTTC.

This chain links TRBV6-5 with TRBJ2-1; tentative D call: TRBD2 (5 bases). V gave up 5 bases and J gave up 0 bases, with 11 bases separating them. The CDR3 loop spans 15 amino acids. CDR1 is MNHEY, CDR2 SVGAGI, per germline. The CDR3 nucleotides are TGTGCCAGCAGTACCCCCCGGGGCTCCTACAATGAGCAGTTCTTC. Protein: CASSTPRGSYNEQFF.

The CDR3, as DNA: TGTGCCATCCAGGGGGAATCTAGCGGGAGCGGCGAGCAGTACTTC. It specifies CAIQGESSGSGEQYF. The chain recombines TRBV2 with TRBJ2-7; 10 positions agree with TRBD2. V gave up 10 bases and J gave up 6 bases; unmatched junction bases: 15. The CDR3 is 15 residues long. Looked up from germline, CDR1 is SNHLY and CDR2 is FYNNEI. The variable domain in full, completed from reference TRBV2 and TRBJ2-7, reads EPEVTQTPSHQVTQMGQEVILRCVPISNHLYFYWYRQILGQKVEFLVSFYNNEISEKSEIFDDQFSVERPDGSNFTLKIRSTKLEDSAMYFCAIQGESSGSGEQYFGPGTRLTVT.

V gene TRBV6-5 combines with J gene TRBJ2-3; maybe TRBD1 (6 bases). The germline gives CDR1 MNHEY, CDR2 SVGAGI. This CDR3 is built from 14 residues. Trimming shortened V by 7 bases and J by 1 base, and 12 bases separated the two germline ends. This CDR3 reads CASTLKGGTDTQYF. CDR3 in DNA: TGTGCCAGCACCCTGAAGGGGGGCACAGATACGCAGTATTTT.

The chain joins TRBV7-8 to TRBJ2-1; TRBD2 aligns across 8 bases. This CDR3 spans 18 amino acids. The V gene's germline CDR1 is SGHVS and CDR2 FQNEAQ. The trim removed 0 bases at V and 2 bases at J, leaving 9 bases unmatched. The CDR3 nucleotides are TGTGCCAGCAGCTTAGCCGAGATAGCGGGGACCACCTACAATGAGCAGTTCTTC. Translated: CASSLAEIAGTTYNEQFF.

The chain joins TRBV27 to TRBJ2-2; D uncertain. Looked up from germline, CDR1 is MNHEY and CDR2 is SMNVEV (reference sequence). The CDR3 consists of 15 residues. V was clipped by 5 bases and J by 0 bases, with 10 bases between them. The CDR3 DNA reads as TGTGCCAGCAGTAGTTCCAGTGCGAACACCGGGGAGCTGTTTTTT. This codes for CASSSSSANTGELFF.

V is TRBV7-2 and J is TRBJ2-1; D possibly corresponds to TRBD2 (5 bases). There are 12 residues in the CDR3. Trimming shortened V by 1 base and J by 11 bases, and 9 bases separated the two germline ends. Germline V gene data show CDR1 as SGHTA and CDR2 as FQGNSA. The CDR3 DNA follows: TGTGCCAGCAGCTTAGGGGAGCGGCAGCAGTTCTTC. Residues: CASSLGERQQFF.

CDR3 DNA: TGTGCCAGCAGCGAACAAGGGACACACCGTGGAAACACCATATATTTT. Translation: CASSEQGTHRGNTIYF. This sequence joins TRBV9 and TRBJ1-3; a possible D gene is TRBD1 (6 bases). Per the germline V gene, CDR1 is SGDLS and CDR2 is YYNGEE. V was pared by 3 bases and J by 3 bases, with 16 bases between. This CDR3 is 16 amino acids long.

The chain is built from TRBV27 and TRBJ2-5, with 8 bases matching TRBD2. This CDR3 has 15 amino acids. CDR1 and CDR2 (germline): MNHEY, SMNVEV (reference sequence). J gave up 5 bases and V 6 bases, and 11 bases lay outside the gene matches. CDR3 region: CASSTSGLGGETQYF. The DNA of the CDR3 is TGTGCCAGCAGCACATCGGGACTAGGTGGGGAGACCCAGTACTTC.

This chain connects TRBV4-1 to TRBJ2-3; unclear D gene. Trimming stripped 0 bases from V and 6 bases from J, with 16 bases between. This CDR3 is 16 amino acids long. In germline, CDR1 is MGHRA, CDR2 YSYEKL. In nucleotides, the CDR3 is TGCGCCAGCAGCCAAGAGTACTACCCGGTAAAGGATACGCAGTATTTT. Translated: CASSQEYYPVKDTQYF.

This clone was observed a single time. This chain joins TRBV6-2 or TRBV6-3 and TRBJ2-4; 7 bases map to TRBD1. The length of the CDR3 is 16 residues. Trimming took 2 bases from V and 5 from J; bases not matched to a gene: 9. The V gene's germline CDR1 is MNHEY and CDR2 SVGEGT. CDR3 coding DNA: TGTGCCAGCAGTTACCCGACAGGGTACTCGGAAAACATTCAGTACTTC. This gives the protein CASSYPTGYSENIQYF.

The gene calls are TRBV15 and TRBJ2-2; 14 bases map to TRBD2. CDR1 LNHNV and CDR2 YYDKDF come from the germline V gene (reference sequence). V shed 0 bases and J 4 bases; nucleotides not matched to a gene: 7. The CDR3 has 19 residues. The CDR3 loop reads CATSREGLAGVGITGELFF. The CDR3 DNA sequence: TGTGCCACCAGCAGAGAGGGACTAGCGGGAGTCGGGATCACCGGGGAGCTGTTTTTT.

The chain is built from TRBV27 and TRBJ2-1; D possibly corresponds to TRBD1 (7 bases). CDR3 length equals 14 residues. Trimming left V 5 bases short and J 7 bases short, with 15 bases between. Germline CDR1 MNHEY, CDR2 SMNVEV (reference sequence). CDR3 in DNA: TGTGCCAGCAGTCCGGAGGGGGCGCGAAATGAGCAGTTCTTC. It is translated as CASSPEGARNEQFF.

V usage is TRBV24-1 and J usage is TRBJ2-2; possible D gene TRBD2, 6 bases. CDR1 is KGHDR, CDR2 SFDVKD, per germline. CDR3 length equals 14 residues. V lost 9 bases and J 4 bases, leaving 14 bases between the germline ends. The CDR3 sequence is CATGRRGGTGELFF. In DNA form, the CDR3 reads TGTGCCACCGGCCGAAGGGGAGGCACCGGGGAGCTGTTTTTT.

The V call is TRBV9, the J call TRBJ1-1, with D hard to call. The CDR3 is 16 residues long. V gave up 3 bases and J gave up 5 bases, with 20 bases separating them. The V gene's germline CDR1 is SGDLS and CDR2 YYNGEE. CDR3 bases: TGTGCCAGCAGCGCTCTCCCGGCGTCGGGAGGGACTGAAGCTTTCTTT. Translated: CASSALPASGGTEAFF.

The rearrangement uses TRBV10-3 and TRBJ1-2, with D unclear. Trimming left V 10 bases short and J 4 bases short, with 13 bases between. In germline, CDR1 is ENHRY, CDR2 SYGVKD. The CDR3 consists of 12 residues. The CDR3 protein is CATAEGSYGYTF. CDR3 DNA: TGTGCCACCGCGGAGGGTTCCTATGGCTACACCTTC.

This chain uses TRBV18 with TRBJ2-7; 9 positions agree with TRBD1. Germline loops: CDR1 KGHSH, CDR2 LQKENI. V trimming: 0 bases; J trimming: 6 bases; junction bases outside the gene matches: 6. This CDR3 is built from 15 residues. The CDR3 DNA follows: TGTGCCAGCTCACCACCGGGGACAGGGCCTCTCGAGCAGTACTTC. This gives the protein CASSPPGTGPLEQYF.

This chain connects TRBV5-1 to TRBJ1-2, with D maybe TRBD1 (6 bases). Trimming left V 0 bases short and J 6 bases short, with 15 bases between. Germline V gene data show CDR1 as SGHRS and CDR2 as YFSETQ. The CDR3 covers 15 residues. In nucleotides, the CDR3 is TGCGCCAGCAGCTTGGCCATCGGGGGGGGCGATGGCTACACCTTC. Translating it yields CASSLAIGGGDGYTF.

This chain links TRBV7-6 with TRBJ1-3, with D unresolved. Between the trimmed V and J ends, which lost 1 base and 0 bases, there was a span of 7 bases. Per the germline V gene, CDR1 is SGHVS and CDR2 is FNYEAQ. This CDR3 region has 15 residues. This CDR3 is CASSLGGISGNTIYF. The CDR3 nucleotides read TGTGCCAGCAGCTTAGGCGGGATCTCTGGAAACACCATATATTTT.

The V and J genes are TRBV5-1 and TRBJ2-3; TRBD2 matches at 9 bases. V trimming: 0 bases; J trimming: 0 bases; junction bases outside the gene matches: 2. Germline V gives CDR1 SGHRS, CDR2 YFSETQ. The CDR3 is made up of 16 amino acids. CDR3 sequence (DNA): TGCGCCAGCAGCTTGGTGCTAGCGGGGAGCACAGATACGCAGTATTTT. This gives the protein CASSLVLAGSTDTQYF. Full variable domain (rest looked up from reference TRBV5-1 and TRBJ2-3): KAGVTQTPRYLIKTRGQQVTLSCSPISGHRSVSWYQQTPGQGLQFLFEYFSETQRNKGNFPGRFSGRQFSNSRSEMNVSTLELGDSALYLCASSLVLAGSTDTQYFGPGTRLTVL.

The genes are TRBV19 and TRBJ1-2; tentatively, D is TRBD1 (5 bases). CDR1 is LNHDA and CDR2 is SQIVND in the germline V gene (reference sequence). The CDR3 is made up of 14 amino acids. The germline V and J ends were trimmed by 5 bases and 4 bases, with 14 bases remaining between them. The CDR3 loop reads CASSEGGTVYGYTF. The CDR3 DNA sequence: TGTGCCAGTAGTGAGGGAGGGACGGTCTATGGCTACACCTTC.

V gene TRBV20-1 combines with J gene TRBJ2-7; possibly TRBD2 for D (5 bases). The germline V gene encodes CDR1 DFQATT and CDR2 SNEGSKA (reference sequence). CDR3 size: 11 residues. V lost 3 bases and J 9 bases, leaving 12 bases between the germline ends. The CDR3 loop reads CSARQATMQYF. The CDR3 DNA is TGCAGTGCTAGGCAGGCGACTATGCAGTACTTC.

The chain links TRBV28 to TRBJ1-5; unclear D gene. This CDR3 region has 12 residues. Germline V lookup: CDR1 MDHEN, CDR2 SYDVKM. V gave up 5 bases and J gave up 10 bases, with 12 bases separating them. This CDR3 reads CASSTPVGPQHF. The CDR3 coding sequence is TGTGCCAGCAGTACCCCGGTTGGTCCCCAGCATTTT. Together with reference TRBV28 and TRBJ1-5, the CDR3 gives the full variable domain: DVKVTQSSRYLVKRTGEKVFLECVQDMDHENMFWYRQDPGLGLRLIYFSYDVKMKEKGDIPEGYSVSREKKERFSLILESASTNQTSMYLCASSTPVGPQHFGDGTRLSIL.

This sequence joins TRBV5-8 and TRBJ1-2; TRBD1 agrees at 7 bases. Germline CDR1 is SGHTS and CDR2 is YDEGEE. This CDR3 region has 14 residues. Trimming at V came to 4 bases and at J to 7 bases, leaving 10 bases not matched to a gene. The CDR3 nucleotides read TGTGCCAGCAGCGCGACAGGGAGTCATGGTGGCTACACCTTC. This gives the protein CASSATGSHGGYTF.

The chain recombines TRBV6-1 with TRBJ2-1; TRBD2 might be the D (5 bases). The V end lost 3 bases, the J end lost 9 bases, and 18 bases lay between the germline ends. Germline CDR1 and CDR2: MNHNS and SASEGT. The CDR3 extends over 15 amino acids. The CDR3 sequence: CASSDEGGGRGEQFF. CDR3 DNA sequence: TGTGCCAGCAGTGATGAGGGCGGAGGACGGGGTGAGCAGTTCTTC.

There are a few counts of this clone. V and J are TRBV7-2 and TRBJ2-3, with 7 bases identical to TRBD2. The CDR3 has 15 amino acids. Germline CDR1 is SGHTA and CDR2 is FQGNSA. After removal of 2 bases from V and 1 base from J, the junction contained 3 bases not matched to a gene. CDR3 nucleotide sequence: TGTGCCAGCAGCTTACAGGCGGGGGGCACAGATACGCAGTATTTT. It translates to CASSLQAGGTDTQYF.

This clone appeared once. The V gene is TRBV5-4, the J gene TRBJ1-4, with D possibly being TRBD1 (6 bases). Trimming cost V 0 bases and J 6 bases, with 12 bases left between them. CDR1 and CDR2 (germline): SGHNT, YYREEE (reference sequence). This CDR3 is built from 15 residues. As DNA, the CDR3 is TGTGCCAGCAGCTTGGCAGGGACAACCTATGAAAAACTGTTTTTT. This sequence encodes CASSLAGTTYEKLFF.

The CDR3 loop is CASSLSGTDSYEQYF. CDR3 sequence (DNA): TGTGCCAGCAGCCTATCCGGGACTGACTCCTACGAGCAGTACTTC. This chain uses TRBV7-2 with TRBJ2-7, with D possibly being TRBD2 (6 bases). CDR3 length equals 15 residues. V was shortened by 5 bases and J by 0 bases, with 14 bases between the two germline ends. Germline CDR1 and CDR2: SGHTA and FQGNSA. The whole variable domain, remainder taken from reference TRBV7-2 and TRBJ2-7, is GAGVSQSPSNKVTEKGKDVELRCDPISGHTALYWYRQSLGQGLEFLIYFQGNSAPDKSGLPSDRFSAERTGGSVSTLTIQRTQQEDSAVYLCASSLSGTDSYEQYFGPGTRLTVT.